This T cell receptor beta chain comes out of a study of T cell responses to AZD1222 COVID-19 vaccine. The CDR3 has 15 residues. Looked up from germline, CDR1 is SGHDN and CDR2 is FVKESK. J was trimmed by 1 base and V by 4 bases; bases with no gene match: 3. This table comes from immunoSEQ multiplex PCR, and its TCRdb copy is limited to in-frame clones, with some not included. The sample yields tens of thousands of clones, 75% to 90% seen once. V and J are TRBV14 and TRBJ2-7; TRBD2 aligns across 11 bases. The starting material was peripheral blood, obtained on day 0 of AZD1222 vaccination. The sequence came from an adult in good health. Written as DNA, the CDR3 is TGTGCCAGCAGCCCCTGGACTAGCGGGTCCTACGAGCAGTACTTC. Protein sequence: CASSPWTSGSYEQYF. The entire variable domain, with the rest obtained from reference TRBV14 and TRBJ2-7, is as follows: EAGVTQFPSHSVIEKGQTVTLRCDPISGHDNLYWYRRVMGKEIKFLLHFVKESKQDESGMPNNRFLAERTGGTYSTLKVQPAELEDSGVYFCASSPWTSGSYEQYFGPGTRLTVT.